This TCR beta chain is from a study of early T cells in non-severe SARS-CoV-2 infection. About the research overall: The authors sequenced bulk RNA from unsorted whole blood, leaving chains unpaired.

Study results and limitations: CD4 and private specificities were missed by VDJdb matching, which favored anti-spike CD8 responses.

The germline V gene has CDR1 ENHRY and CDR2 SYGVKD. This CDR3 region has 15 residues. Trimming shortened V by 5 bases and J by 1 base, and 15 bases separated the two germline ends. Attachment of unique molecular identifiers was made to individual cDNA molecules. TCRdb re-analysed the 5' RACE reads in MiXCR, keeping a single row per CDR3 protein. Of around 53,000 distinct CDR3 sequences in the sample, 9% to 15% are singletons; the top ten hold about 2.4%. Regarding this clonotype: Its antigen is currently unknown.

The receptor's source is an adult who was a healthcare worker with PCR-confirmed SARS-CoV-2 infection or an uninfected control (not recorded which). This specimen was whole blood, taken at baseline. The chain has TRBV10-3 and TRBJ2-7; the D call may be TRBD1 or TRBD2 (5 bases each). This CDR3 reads CAISPRDRGSYEQYF. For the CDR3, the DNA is TGTGCCATCAGTCCAAGGGACCGAGGGTCCTACGAGCAGTACTTC.